Reported below is one T cell receptor (beta chain). The V gene end was trimmed by 7 bases and the J gene end by 0 bases; junction bases not matched to a gene: 7. The CDR3 runs to 16 residues. Germline CDR1 SEHNR, CDR2 FQNEAQ (reference sequence). This entry is derived from a study of blood T cell repertoires in COVID-19. Study-wide context: The United States, Italy and Spain provided the acute and convalescent COVID-19 samples.

Clones were sequenced by immunoSEQ multiplex PCR, and TCRdb holds only the in-frame ones, with some missing. The sample holds tens of thousands of clones, over 80% seen once. Sequencing was done on a sample of peripheral blood. The origin of this receptor is a human donor in a cohort sampled during active COVID-19. The chain has TRBV7-9 and TRBJ2-2, with 8 bases identical to TRBD1. The CDR3 sequence is CASKGTGSPNTGELFF. The CDR3 coding sequence is TGTGCCAGCAAAGGGACAGGAAGTCCGAACACCGGGGAGCTGTTTTTT.